The clone carrying this TCR beta chain came up a few times. Its antigen remains unknown. CDR1 is KGHSH, CDR2 LQKENI, per germline. V shed 4 bases and J 5 bases; nucleotides not matched to a gene: 2. The CDR3 has 13 residues. The sample is drawn from a study of shared clonotypes between healthy human individuals. Overall study results and limits: Only blood samples were collected, and tissue repertoires likely differ.

Assay used: immunoSEQ multiplex PCR; TCRdb lists only in-frame clones, some missing. The sample lists about 520,000 clones; almost 80% were seen once. The chain combines TRBV18 with TRBJ2-5; 9 bases fit TRBD2. Sequencing was done on a sample of PBMCs. This receptor was identified in a woman between 40 and 55 years old in good health. Some clones in this sample may be carry-over from other donors' samples. CDR3 DNA sequence: TGTGCCAGCTCACTAGCGGGAGATGAGACCCAGTACTTC. Translated, it gives CASSLAGDETQYF.